The entry that follows covers one T cell receptor beta chain sequence. This clone was counted a single time. It has no known antigen specificity. Per-base quality was not reported, and no clone a single base away is much larger than it. These data are taken from a study of blood T cell repertoires in COVID-19 (TCRdb year 2020). Study-wide context: Collaborator samples came from the United States, Italy and Spain and covered acute and convalescent phases of COVID-19. The material from the prospective study consisted of cDNA or gDNA derived from T cells, B-cell-depleted T cells, or PBMCs. Deeply sampled blood TCRbeta repertoires from subjects exposed to, actively infected with, or recovered from COVID-19 were included in the dataset. The repertoires were released in a freely available public database meant as a resource for research on the immune response to SARS-CoV-2. Samples were obtained from the ongoing ImmuneRACE study (first 160 participants) and from some 1,300 subjects provided by 6 global collaborators. The sample metadata nearly always contained a de-identified subject ID, COVID-19 status, age in years and sex. HLA class I and class II types, where available, came from metadata supplied by the sample provider rather than from assay-based typing.

TCRbeta CDR3 regions were amplified from genomic DNA using the immunoSEQ Assay, a bias-controlled multiplex PCR. In the paper's pipeline: Nucleated cell counts per sample were estimated from amplification of reference gene primers within the assay. Sequence reads were collapsed and filtered to measure the absolute abundance of every unique TCRbeta CDR3 rearrangement. For each sample, productive Simpson clonality was calculated as the square root of Simpson's diversity index over productive rearrangements. In TCRdb, the immuneACCESS table is reduced to in-frame sequences with V and J assigned. These tables do not hold every clone; where another copy was compared, an unresolved V gene accounts for under half, and the others remain unexplained. The DNA was the basis for D and trimming; V, J and clone size are from that table. The sample data list about 490,000 clones, and approximately 85% of these were observed just once. The ten largest clonotypes hold approximately 3% of the sample.

The collaborating institutions used their own protocols to collect whole blood in K2EDTA tubes. Collaborator samples were shipped for TCRbeta analysis as frozen whole blood, isolated PBMCs, or DNA extracted from either sample type. Overall results and qualifications from the work: How much clinical and demographic metadata was included differed by source and by participant, and the metadata was provided uncurated.

The germline V gene provides CDR1 SQVTM and CDR2 ANQGSEA. The CDR3 contains 14 residues, cysteine and phenylalanine counted. Only the CDR3 region is kept as DNA, spanning 42 bases read in frame from base 1. Trimmed from V: 0 bases; trimmed from J: 5 bases; junction bases lacking a gene match: 4. The clonotype was recovered from a human donor in a cohort sampled during active COVID-19. Rearrangement joined TRBV29-1 to TRBJ2-5; the junction holds 9 bases that match TRBD1. What was sequenced was peripheral blood. The DNA reads as follows: TGCAGCGTTGAAGATCCCGGACAGGGGGAGACCCAGTACTTC. Its amino acids are CSVEDPGQGETQYF.